This T cell receptor (beta chain) was sequenced in a study of beta chain features in type 1 diabetes. The wider study: The study found patients and healthy donors alike in age, gender and cell yields. Study-wide findings and caveats: Moderately but significantly shorter TCRB CDR3s were found in Type 1 diabetes patients in all four CD4+ subsets. More deletions and fewer insertions at VDJ junctions were found in patients with type 1 diabetes.

This clone was picked up a small number of times. What it binds is not known. Germline V gene lookup returns CDR1 GTSNPN and CDR2 SVGIG (reference sequence). CDR3 length: 13 amino acids. Trimming left V 5 bases short and J 2 bases short, with 12 bases between. Donors contributed one heparinised blood draw apiece, averaging approximately 100 mL. Every bit of the isolated RNA underwent reverse transcription, so sequencing read expressed TCRB transcripts. Sequenced by immunoSEQ multiplex PCR; TCRdb stores in-frame clones only, minus some. The table lists roughly 730,000 clones, roughly an eighth of them singletons.

Material: naive CD4+ T cells from blood. The receptor was isolated from a man aged 18 to 35 with type 1 diabetes. The chain links TRBV30 to TRBJ1-1; tentatively, D is TRBD1 (6 bases). CDR3 nucleotide sequence: TGTGCCTGGTGCACGGACAGCAACACTGAAGCTTTCTTT. Translation: CAWCTDSNTEAFF.